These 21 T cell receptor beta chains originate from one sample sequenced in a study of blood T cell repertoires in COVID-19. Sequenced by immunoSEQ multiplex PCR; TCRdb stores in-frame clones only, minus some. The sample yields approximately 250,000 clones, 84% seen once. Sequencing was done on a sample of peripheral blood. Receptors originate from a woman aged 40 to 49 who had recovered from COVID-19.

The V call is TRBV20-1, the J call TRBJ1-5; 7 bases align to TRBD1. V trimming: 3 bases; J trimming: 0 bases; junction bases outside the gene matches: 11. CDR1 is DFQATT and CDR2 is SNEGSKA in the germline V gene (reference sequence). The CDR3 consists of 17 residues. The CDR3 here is CSASGQDWIYSNQPQHF. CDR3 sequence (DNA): TGCAGTGCTAGTGGACAGGACTGGATATATAGCAATCAGCCCCAGCATTTT.

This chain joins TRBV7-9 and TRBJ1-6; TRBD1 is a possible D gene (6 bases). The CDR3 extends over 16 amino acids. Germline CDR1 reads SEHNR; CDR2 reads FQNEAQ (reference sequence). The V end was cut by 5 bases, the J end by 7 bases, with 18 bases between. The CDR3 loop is CASSPLENRVNSPLHF. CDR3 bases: TGTGCCAGCAGCCCCCTGGAGAACAGGGTGAATTCACCCCTCCACTTT. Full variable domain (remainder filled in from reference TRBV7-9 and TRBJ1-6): DTGVSQNPRHKITKRGQNVTFRCDPISEHNRLYWYRQTLGQGPEFLTYFQNEAQLEKSRLLSDRFSAERPKGSFSTLEIQRTEQGDSAMYLCASSPLENRVNSPLHFGNGTRLTVT.

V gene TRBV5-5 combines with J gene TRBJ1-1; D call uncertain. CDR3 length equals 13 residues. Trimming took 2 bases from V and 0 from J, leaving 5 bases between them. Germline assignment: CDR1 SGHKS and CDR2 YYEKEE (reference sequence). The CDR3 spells CASSLQMNTEAFF. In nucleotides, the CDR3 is TGTGCCAGCAGCTTACAGATGAACACTGAAGCTTTCTTT. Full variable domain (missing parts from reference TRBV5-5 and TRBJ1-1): DAGVTQSPTHLIKTRGQQVTLRCSPISGHKSVSWYQQVLGQGPQFIFQYYEKEERGRGNFPDRFSARQFPNYSSELNVNALLLGDSALYLCASSLQMNTEAFFGQGTRLTVV.

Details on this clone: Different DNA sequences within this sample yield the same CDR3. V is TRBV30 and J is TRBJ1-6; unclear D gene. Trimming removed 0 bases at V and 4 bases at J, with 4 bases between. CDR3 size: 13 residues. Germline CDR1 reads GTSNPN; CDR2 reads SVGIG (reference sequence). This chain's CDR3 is CAWSVRYNSPLHF. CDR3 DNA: TGTGCCTGGAGTGTGAGGTATAATTCACCCCTCCACTTT. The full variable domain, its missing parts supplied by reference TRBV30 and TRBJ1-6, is SQTIHQWPATLVQPVGSPLSLECTVEGTSNPNLYWYRQAAGRGLQLLFYSVGIGQISSEVPQNLSASRPQDRQFILSSKKLLLSDSGFYLCAWSVRYNSPLHFGNGTRLTVT.

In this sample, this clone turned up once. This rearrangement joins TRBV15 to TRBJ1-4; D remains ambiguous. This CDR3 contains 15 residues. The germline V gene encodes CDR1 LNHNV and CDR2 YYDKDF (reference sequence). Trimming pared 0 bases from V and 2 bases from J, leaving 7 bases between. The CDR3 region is CATSRDPRTNEKLFF. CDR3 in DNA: TGTGCCACCAGCAGAGACCCGAGGACTAATGAAAAACTGTTTTTT.

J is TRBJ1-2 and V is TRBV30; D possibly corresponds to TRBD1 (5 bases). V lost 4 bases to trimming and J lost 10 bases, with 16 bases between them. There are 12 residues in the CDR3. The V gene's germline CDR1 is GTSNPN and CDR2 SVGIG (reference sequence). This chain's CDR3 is CAWTHDSRIYTF. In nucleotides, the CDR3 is TGTGCCTGGACTCACGACAGCCGGATCTACACCTTC. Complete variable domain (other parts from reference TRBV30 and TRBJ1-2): SQTIHQWPATLVQPVGSPLSLECTVEGTSNPNLYWYRQAAGRGLQLLFYSVGIGQISSEVPQNLSASRPQDRQFILSSKKLLLSDSGFYLCAWTHDSRIYTFGSGTRLTVV.

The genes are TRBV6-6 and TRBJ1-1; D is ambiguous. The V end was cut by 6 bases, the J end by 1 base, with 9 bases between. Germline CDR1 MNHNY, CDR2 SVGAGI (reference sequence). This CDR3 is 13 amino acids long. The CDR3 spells CASSPVGNTEAFF. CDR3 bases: TGTGCCAGCAGCCCAGTTGGGAACACTGAAGCTTTCTTT.

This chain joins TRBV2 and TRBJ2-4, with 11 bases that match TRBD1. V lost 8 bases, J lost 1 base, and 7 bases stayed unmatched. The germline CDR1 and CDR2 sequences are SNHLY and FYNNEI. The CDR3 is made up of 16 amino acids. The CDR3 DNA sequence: TGTGCCAGCGCCGGGACAGGGGGACCTGCCAAAAACATTCAGTACTTC. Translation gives CASAGTGGPAKNIQYF.

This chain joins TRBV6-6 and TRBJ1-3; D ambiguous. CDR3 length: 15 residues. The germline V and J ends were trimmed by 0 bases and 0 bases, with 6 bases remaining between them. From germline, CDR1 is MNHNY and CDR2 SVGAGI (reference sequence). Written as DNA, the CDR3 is TGTGCCAGCAGTTACTCGTTTAGCTCTGGAAACACCATATATTTT. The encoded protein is CASSYSFSSGNTIYF.

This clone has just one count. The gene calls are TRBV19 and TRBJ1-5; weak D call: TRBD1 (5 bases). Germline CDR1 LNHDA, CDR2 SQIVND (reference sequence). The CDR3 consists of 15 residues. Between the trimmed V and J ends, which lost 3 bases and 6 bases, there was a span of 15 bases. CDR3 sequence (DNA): TGTGCCAGTAGTATTAAGCAGGGTGAGAGTCAGCCCCAGCATTTT. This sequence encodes CASSIKQGESQPQHF. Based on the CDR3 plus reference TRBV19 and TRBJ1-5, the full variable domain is DGGITQSPKYLFRKEGQNVTLSCEQNLNHDAMYWYRQDPGQGLRLIYYSQIVNDFQKGDIAEGYSVSREKKESFPLTVTSAQKNPTAFYLCASSIKQGESQPQHFGDGTRLSIL.

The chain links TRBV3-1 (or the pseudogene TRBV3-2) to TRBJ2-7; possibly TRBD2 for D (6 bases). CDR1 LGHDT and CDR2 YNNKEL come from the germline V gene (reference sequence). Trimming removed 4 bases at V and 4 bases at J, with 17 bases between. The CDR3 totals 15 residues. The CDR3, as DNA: TGTGCCAGCAGCCGAGGAGGAGGGGTGGAGTACGAGCAGTACTTC. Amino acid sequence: CASSRGGGVEYEQYF.

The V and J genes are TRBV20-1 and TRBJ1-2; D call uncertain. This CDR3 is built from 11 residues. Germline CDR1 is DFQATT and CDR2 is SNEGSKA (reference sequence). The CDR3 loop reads CRGPKDYGYTF. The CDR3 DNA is TGCCGAGGGCCCAAGGACTATGGCTACACCTTC.

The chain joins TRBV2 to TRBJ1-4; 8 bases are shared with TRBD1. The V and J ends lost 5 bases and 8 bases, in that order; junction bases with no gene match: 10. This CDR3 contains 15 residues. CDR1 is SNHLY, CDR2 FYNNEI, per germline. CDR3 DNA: TGTGCCAGCAGTCCCGGACAGGGAGGGGGCGAAAAACTGTTTTTT. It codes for CASSPGQGGGEKLFF.

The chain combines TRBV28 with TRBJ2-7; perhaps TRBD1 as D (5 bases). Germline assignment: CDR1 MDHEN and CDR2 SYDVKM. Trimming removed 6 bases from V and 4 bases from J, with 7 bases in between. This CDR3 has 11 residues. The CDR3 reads CASRGQYEQYF. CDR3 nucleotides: TGTGCCAGCAGGGGGCAATACGAGCAGTACTTC.

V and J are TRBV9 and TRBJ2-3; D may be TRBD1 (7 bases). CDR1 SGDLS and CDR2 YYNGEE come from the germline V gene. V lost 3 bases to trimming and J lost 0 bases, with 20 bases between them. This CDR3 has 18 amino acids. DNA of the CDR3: TGTGCCAGCAGCGCCCGCCGTGCCAGGGGGGCCAGCACAGATACGCAGTATTTT. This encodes CASSARRARGASTDTQYF.

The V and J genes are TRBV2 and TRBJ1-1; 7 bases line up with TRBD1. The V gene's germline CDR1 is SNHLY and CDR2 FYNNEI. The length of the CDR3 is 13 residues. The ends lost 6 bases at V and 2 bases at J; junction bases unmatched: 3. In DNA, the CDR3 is TGTGCCAGCAGCAGACAGGGAAACACTGAAGCTTTCTTT. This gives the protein CASSRQGNTEAFF.

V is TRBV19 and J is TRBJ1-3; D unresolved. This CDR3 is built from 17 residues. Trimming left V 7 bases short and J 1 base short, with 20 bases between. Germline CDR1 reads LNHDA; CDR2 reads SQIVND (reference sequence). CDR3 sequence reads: CASTLRLPGLSGNTIYF. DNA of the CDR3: TGTGCCAGTACGCTTCGCCTTCCGGGTCTGTCTGGAAACACCATATATTTT.

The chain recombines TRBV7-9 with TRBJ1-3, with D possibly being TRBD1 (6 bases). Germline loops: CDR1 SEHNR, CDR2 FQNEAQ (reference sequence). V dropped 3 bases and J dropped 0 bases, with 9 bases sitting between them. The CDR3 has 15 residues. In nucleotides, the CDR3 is TGTGCCAGCAGCTTTCCGACAGGCTCTGGAAACACCATATATTTT. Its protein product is CASSFPTGSGNTIYF. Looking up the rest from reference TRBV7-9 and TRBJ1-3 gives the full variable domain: DTGVSQNPRHKITKRGQNVTFRCDPISEHNRLYWYRQTLGQGPEFLTYFQNEAQLEKSRLLSDRFSAERPKGSFSTLEIQRTEQGDSAMYLCASSFPTGSGNTIYFGEGSWLTVV.

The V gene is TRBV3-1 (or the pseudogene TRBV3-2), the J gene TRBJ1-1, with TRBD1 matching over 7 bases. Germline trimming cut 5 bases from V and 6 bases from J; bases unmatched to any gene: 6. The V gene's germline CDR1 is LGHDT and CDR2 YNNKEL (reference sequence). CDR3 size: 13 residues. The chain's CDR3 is CASSETGTAEAFF. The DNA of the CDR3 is TGTGCCAGCAGCGAAACCGGGACAGCTGAAGCTTTCTTT.

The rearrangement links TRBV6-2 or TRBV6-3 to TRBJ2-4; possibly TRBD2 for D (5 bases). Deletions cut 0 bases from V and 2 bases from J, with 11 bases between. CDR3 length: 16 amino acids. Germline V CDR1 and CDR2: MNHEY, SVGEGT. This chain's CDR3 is CASSYSREGPKNIQYF. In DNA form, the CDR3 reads TGTGCCAGCAGTTACTCGAGGGAAGGCCCCAAAAACATTCAGTACTTC.

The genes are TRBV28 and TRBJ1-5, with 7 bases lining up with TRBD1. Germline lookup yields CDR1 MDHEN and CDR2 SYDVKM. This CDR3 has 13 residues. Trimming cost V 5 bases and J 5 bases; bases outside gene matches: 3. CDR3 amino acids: CASSRQGDQPQHF. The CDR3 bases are TGTGCCAGCAGTCGACAGGGAGATCAGCCCCAGCATTTT.